Each of the 16 T cell receptor beta chains below was sequenced from the same sample in a study of a mutant IDH1 vaccine in newly diagnosed glioma. This sample's time point: week 35, safety follow-up. What each vaccine dose contained was 300 ug of mutant IDH1 20-mer peptide, accompanied by topical imiquimod. These receptors are not linked to any known antigen. Sequencing was performed with immunoSEQ multiplex PCR; in TCRdb, only in-frame clones are kept and a portion is missing. The sample records around 40,000 clones, around 91% being singletons. This sample comprised PBMCs, obtained from a glioma patient whose treatment included an IDH1 peptide vaccine. These receptor sequences come from a man aged 35-49 years with glioma.

The genes are TRBV9 and TRBJ2-7; TRBD2 matches 13 bases. Germline V CDR1 and CDR2: SGDLS, YYNGEE. Trimming took 3 bases from V and 6 from J; bases not matched to a gene: 3. The CDR3 is made up of 14 amino acids. CDR3 DNA: TGTGCCAGCAGCGAACGACTAGCGGGAGGCGAGCAGTACTTC. Its protein product is CASSERLAGGEQYF.

V and J are TRBV7-2 and TRBJ1-1; a weak D match, TRBD1 (5 bases). Germline CDR1 reads SGHTA; CDR2 reads FQGNSA. The CDR3 runs 14 residues. V dropped 7 bases and J dropped 6 bases, with 18 bases sitting between them. The chain's CDR3 is CASNLRGWGSEAFF. CDR3 sequence (DNA): TGTGCCAGCAACCTGAGGGGTTGGGGGTCTGAAGCTTTCTTT.

This chain joins TRBV10-3 and TRBJ2-7; possible D gene TRBD1, 6 bases. This CDR3 is 15 amino acids long. Trimming took 8 bases from V and 3 from J, leaving 20 bases between them. Germline lookup yields CDR1 ENHRY and CDR2 SYGVKD. The CDR3 region has the DNA TGTGCCATCGGACGGTTCTCACAGGGATTCTACGAGCAGTACGTC. It encodes CAIGRFSQGFYEQYV.

The chain employs TRBV5-1 and TRBJ2-3; D is perhaps TRBD1 (5 bases). The germline gives CDR1 SGHRS, CDR2 YFSETQ. This CDR3 contains 13 residues. V dropped 6 bases and J dropped 2 bases, with 10 bases sitting between them. CDR3 sequence reads: CASTRQYTDTQYF. The CDR3, as DNA: TGCGCCAGCACCAGACAGTACACAGATACGCAGTATTTT.

This clone was picked up one time. The chain carries TRBV30 and TRBJ2-3; the D call may be TRBD1 or TRBD2 (5 bases each). This CDR3 contains 16 residues. Deletions cut 2 bases from V and 0 bases from J, with 15 bases between. CDR1 GTSNPN and CDR2 SVGIG come from the germline V gene (reference sequence). The CDR3 loop reads CAWSRLGTSSTDTQYF. Here the CDR3 DNA reads TGTGCCTGGAGTCGCTTAGGGACGTCTAGCACAGATACGCAGTATTTT.

The V gene is TRBV18, the J gene TRBJ2-7; D might be TRBD1 (5 bases). Trimming removed 7 bases at V and 2 bases at J, with 30 bases between. This CDR3 is 19 amino acids long. Germline V gene lookup returns CDR1 KGHSH and CDR2 LQKENI. The CDR3 sequence is CASLDPGFRKTSEPYEQYF. The CDR3 DNA follows: TGTGCCAGCTTAGATCCAGGGTTTCGGAAGACCTCAGAGCCCTACGAGCAGTACTTC.

This chain connects TRBV28 to TRBJ2-3; possible D gene TRBD1, 5 bases. The CDR3 covers 15 residues. Germline V CDR1 and CDR2: MDHEN, SYDVKM. Trimming cost V 6 bases and J 1 base, with 14 bases left between them. CDR3 protein: CASSPDIARTDTQYF. Written as DNA, the CDR3 is TGTGCCAGCAGCCCGGACATAGCACGCACAGATACGCAGTATTTT. Together with reference TRBV28 and TRBJ2-3, the CDR3 gives the full variable domain: DVKVTQSSRYLVKRTGEKVFLECVQDMDHENMFWYRQDPGLGLRLIYFSYDVKMKEKGDIPEGYSVSREKKERFSLILESASTNQTSMYLCASSPDIARTDTQYFGPGTRLTVL.

This chain uses TRBV30 with TRBJ2-2; 8 nucleotides match TRBD1. The CDR3 sequence is 14 residues long. Germline CDR1 GTSNPN, CDR2 SVGIG (reference sequence). The trim removed 5 bases at V and 4 bases at J, leaving 6 bases unmatched. CDR3 residues: CAWVDRGITGELFF. The CDR3 DNA is TGTGCCTGGGTCGACAGGGGAATCACCGGGGAGCTGTTTTTT.

This rearrangement joins TRBV9 to TRBJ2-5, with D unclear. V was pared by 0 bases and J by 7 bases, with 10 bases between. CDR3 length: 13 amino acids. The germline gives CDR1 SGDLS, CDR2 YYNGEE. CDR3 in amino acids: CASSVDSRGTQYF. The CDR3 DNA is TGTGCCAGCAGCGTAGACTCCCGAGGGACCCAGTACTTC.

This sequence joins TRBV5-5 and TRBJ1-5; the D gene is possibly TRBD1 (5 bases). Between the trimmed V and J ends, which lost 0 bases and 7 bases, there was a span of 14 bases. Germline V gene sequence: CDR1 SGHKS, CDR2 YYEKEE (reference sequence). This CDR3 comprises 15 residues. CDR3 protein: CASSLVSGSRQPQHF. The CDR3 nucleotides read TGTGCCAGCAGCTTGGTATCAGGGTCCCGACAGCCCCAGCATTTT. The full variable domain, its missing parts supplied by reference TRBV5-5 and TRBJ1-5, is DAGVTQSPTHLIKTRGQQVTLRCSPISGHKSVSWYQQVLGQGPQFIFQYYEKEERGRGNFPDRFSARQFPNYSSELNVNALLLGDSALYLCASSLVSGSRQPQHFGDGTRLSIL.

The chain combines TRBV6-5 with TRBJ1-4; maybe TRBD1 (6 bases). Germline loops: CDR1 MNHEY, CDR2 SVGAGI. Trimming removed 5 bases from V and 4 bases from J, with 11 bases in between. The CDR3 length is 14 residues. The CDR3 DNA reads as TGTGCCAGCAGTACGGGGGCAGGTAATGAAAAACTGTTTTTT. Its protein product is CASSTGAGNEKLFF.

CDR3 residues: CASSDLRGGQPQHF. The CDR3 coding sequence is TGTGCCAGCAGTGACCTTCGGGGCGGTCAGCCCCAGCATTTT. The chain recombines TRBV2 with TRBJ1-5, with D tentatively TRBD1 (5 bases). V dropped 3 bases and J dropped 6 bases, with 12 bases sitting between them. The V gene's germline CDR1 is SNHLY and CDR2 FYNNEI. The length of the CDR3 is 14 residues.

V and J are TRBV10-3 and TRBJ2-1, with D possibly called TRBD1 or TRBD2 (5 bases each). V lost 8 bases and J 12 bases, leaving 23 bases between the germline ends. Per germline, CDR1 ENHRY and CDR2 SYGVKD. The CDR3 contains 14 residues. CDR3 DNA: TGTGCCATCGGACCGGGGACCACACAAAGAGGGCAGTTCTTC. It codes for CAIGPGTTQRGQFF.

J is TRBJ2-5 and V is TRBV5-1, with D unresolved. V was cut by 4 bases and J by 2 bases, with 15 bases left in between. CDR3 length: 15 amino acids. Germline V gene lookup returns CDR1 SGHRS and CDR2 YFSETQ. The chain's CDR3 is CASSPLDTLQETQYF. The CDR3 DNA reads as TGCGCCAGCAGCCCTCTCGACACCTTACAAGAGACCCAGTACTTC.

The CDR3 nucleotides read TGTGCCAGTAGCCCGGGAACAGGGGGCAGCTATGGCTACACCTTC. Protein product: CASSPGTGGSYGYTF. This rearrangement joins TRBV19 to TRBJ1-2, with TRBD1 identical over 9 bases. This CDR3 contains 15 residues. V dropped 6 bases and J dropped 4; count of bases not matched to a gene: 9. Germline assignment: CDR1 LNHDA and CDR2 SQIVND (reference sequence).

The chain uses TRBV7-9 and TRBJ1-2; D is possibly TRBD1 (5 bases). The CDR3 totals 12 residues. In germline, CDR1 is SEHNR, CDR2 FQNEAQ (reference sequence). V lost 3 bases, J lost 8 bases, and 10 bases lay in between. This CDR3 reads CASSFTGSGYTF. The CDR3, as DNA: TGTGCCAGCAGCTTTACAGGTTCCGGCTACACCTTC.